This T cell receptor (beta chain) was found in a study of early T cells in non-severe SARS-CoV-2 infection. Looking at the study overall: RNA in bulk from unsorted whole blood was sequenced, and chains were unpaired. The study's findings and limits: Lookups in VDJdb leaned toward anti-spike CD8 responses and missed private and CD4 specificities.

This clonotype was recorded many times. Its specificity is unknown. CDR1 and CDR2 (germline): DFQATT, SNEGSKA (reference sequence). The CDR3 has 13 residues. With 4 bases removed from V and 4 bases from J, the gap between germline ends came to 13 bases. TCRdb fed the 5' RACE reads into MiXCR, producing one record per CDR3 protein. This repertoire shows roughly 40,000 distinct CDR3 sequences, 6.1% found once; its top ten account for about an eighth. The sequence was obtained from an adult who was a healthcare worker with PCR-confirmed SARS-CoV-2 infection or an uninfected control (not recorded which). The material sequenced was whole blood. This chain links TRBV20-1 with TRBJ2-5, with D maybe TRBD2 (7 bases). CDR3 sequence: CSAKLGGVETQYF. CDR3 DNA sequence: TGCAGTGCTAAACTAGGGGGGGTAGAGACCCAGTACTTC.